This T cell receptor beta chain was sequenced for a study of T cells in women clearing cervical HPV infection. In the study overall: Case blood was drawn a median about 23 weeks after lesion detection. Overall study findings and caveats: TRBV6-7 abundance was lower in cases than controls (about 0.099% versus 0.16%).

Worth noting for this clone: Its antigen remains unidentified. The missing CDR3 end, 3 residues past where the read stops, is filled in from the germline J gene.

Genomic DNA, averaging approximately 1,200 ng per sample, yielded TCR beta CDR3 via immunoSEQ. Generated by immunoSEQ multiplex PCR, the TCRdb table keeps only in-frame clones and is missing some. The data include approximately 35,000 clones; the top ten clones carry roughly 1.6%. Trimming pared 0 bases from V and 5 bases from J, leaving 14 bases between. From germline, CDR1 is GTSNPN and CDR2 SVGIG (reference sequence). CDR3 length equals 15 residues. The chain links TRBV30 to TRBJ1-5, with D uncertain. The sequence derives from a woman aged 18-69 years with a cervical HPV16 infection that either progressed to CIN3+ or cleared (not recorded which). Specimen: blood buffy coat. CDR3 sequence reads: CAWSVGGPDDQPQHF. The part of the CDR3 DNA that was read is TGTGCCTGGAGTGTAGGCGGGCCTGACGATCAGCCC.